This record looks at one T cell receptor beta chain sequence and its context. This record belongs to a study of blood T cell repertoires in COVID-19. Study-wide context: The analysed material was cDNA or gDNA that came from T cells, B-cell-depleted T cells, or PBMCs.

How the authors handled the data: Quantification of nucleated cells was approximated via reference gene primer amplification. Using immunoSEQ multiplex PCR, the repertoire was profiled, and TCRdb retains in-frame clones only, with some absent. V and J calls and clone size come straight from that table; D and trimming were deduced from the DNA. The sample contains 45,000 to 50,000 clones, about 87% of which appear only once. Sequencing input: peripheral blood. This TCR was recovered from a man aged 45 to 65 with acute or convalescent COVID-19.

The CDR3 here is CATSRDWGQGTQPQHF. CDR3 sequence (DNA): TGTGCCACCAGCAGGGACTGGGGACAGGGGACTCAGCCCCAGCATTTT. The chain is built from TRBV15 and TRBJ1-5; 10 bases match TRBD1. The CDR3 covers 16 residues. V lost 3 bases to trimming and J lost 6 bases; unmatched junction nucleotides: 8. CDR1 is LNHNV, CDR2 YYDKDF, per germline (reference sequence).